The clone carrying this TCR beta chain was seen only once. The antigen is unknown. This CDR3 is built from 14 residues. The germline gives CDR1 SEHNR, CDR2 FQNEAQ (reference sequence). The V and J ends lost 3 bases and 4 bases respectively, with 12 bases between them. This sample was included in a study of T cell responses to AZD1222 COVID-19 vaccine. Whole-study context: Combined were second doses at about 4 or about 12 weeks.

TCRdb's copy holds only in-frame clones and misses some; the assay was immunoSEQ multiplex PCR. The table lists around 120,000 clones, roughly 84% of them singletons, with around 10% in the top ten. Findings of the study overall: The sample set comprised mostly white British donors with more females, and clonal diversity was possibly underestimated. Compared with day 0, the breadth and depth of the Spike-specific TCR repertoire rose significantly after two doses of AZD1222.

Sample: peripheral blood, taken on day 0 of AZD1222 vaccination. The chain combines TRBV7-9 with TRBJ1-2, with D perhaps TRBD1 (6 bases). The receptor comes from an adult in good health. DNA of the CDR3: TGTGCCAGCAGCTTCGACAGGTCAACCTATGGCTACACCTTC. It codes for CASSFDRSTYGYTF.